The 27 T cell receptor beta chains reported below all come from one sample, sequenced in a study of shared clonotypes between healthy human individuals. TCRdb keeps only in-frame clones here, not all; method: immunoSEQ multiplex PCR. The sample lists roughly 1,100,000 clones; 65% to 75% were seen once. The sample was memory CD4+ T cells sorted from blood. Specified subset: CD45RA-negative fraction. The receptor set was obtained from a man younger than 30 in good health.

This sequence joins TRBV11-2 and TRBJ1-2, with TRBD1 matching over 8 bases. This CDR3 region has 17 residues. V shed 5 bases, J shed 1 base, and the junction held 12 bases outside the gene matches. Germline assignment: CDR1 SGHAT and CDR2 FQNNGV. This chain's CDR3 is CASSPRTGTGRNYGYTF. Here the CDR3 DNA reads TGTGCCAGCAGCCCTCGAACCGGGACAGGACGTAACTATGGCTACACCTTC.

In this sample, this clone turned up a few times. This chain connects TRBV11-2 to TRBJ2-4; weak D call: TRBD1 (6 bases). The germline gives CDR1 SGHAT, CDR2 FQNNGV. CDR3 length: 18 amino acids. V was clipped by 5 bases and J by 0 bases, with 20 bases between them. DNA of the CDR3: TGTGCCAGCAGCATGAGCCGGGACACCAGCCTAGCCAAAAACATTCAGTACTTC. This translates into CASSMSRDTSLAKNIQYF. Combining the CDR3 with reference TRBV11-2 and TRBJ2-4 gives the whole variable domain EAGVAQSPRYKIIEKRQSVAFWCNPISGHATLYWYQQILGQGPKLLIQFQNNGVVDDSQLPKDRFSAERLKGVDSTLKIQPAKLEDSAVYLCASSMSRDTSLAKNIQYFGAGTRLSVL.

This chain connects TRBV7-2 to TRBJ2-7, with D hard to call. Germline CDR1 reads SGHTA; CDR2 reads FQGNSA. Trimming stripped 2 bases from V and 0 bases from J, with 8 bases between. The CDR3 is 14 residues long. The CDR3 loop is CASSLLWSSYEQYF. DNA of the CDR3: TGTGCCAGCAGCTTACTCTGGTCCTCCTACGAGCAGTACTTC.

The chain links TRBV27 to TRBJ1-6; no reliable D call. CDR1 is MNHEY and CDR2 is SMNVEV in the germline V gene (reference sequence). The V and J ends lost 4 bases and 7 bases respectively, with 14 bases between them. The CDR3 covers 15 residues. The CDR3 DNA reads TGTGCCAGCAGTTCTGAAGGGTCTCGAAATTCACCCCTCCACTTT. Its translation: CASSSEGSRNSPLHF.

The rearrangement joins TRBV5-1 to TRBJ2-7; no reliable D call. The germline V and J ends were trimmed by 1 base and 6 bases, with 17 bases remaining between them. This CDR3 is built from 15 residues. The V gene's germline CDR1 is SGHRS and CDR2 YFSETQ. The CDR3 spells CASSLLTSSTGEQYF. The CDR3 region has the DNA TGCGCCAGCAGCTTGTTGACCTCCTCCACCGGCGAGCAGTACTTC.

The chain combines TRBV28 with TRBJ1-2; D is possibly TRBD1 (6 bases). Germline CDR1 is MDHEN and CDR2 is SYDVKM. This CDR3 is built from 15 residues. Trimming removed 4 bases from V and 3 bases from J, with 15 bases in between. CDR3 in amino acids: CASSSLDRLDYGYTF. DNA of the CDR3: TGTGCCAGCAGTTCTCTCGACAGGCTGGACTATGGCTACACCTTC.

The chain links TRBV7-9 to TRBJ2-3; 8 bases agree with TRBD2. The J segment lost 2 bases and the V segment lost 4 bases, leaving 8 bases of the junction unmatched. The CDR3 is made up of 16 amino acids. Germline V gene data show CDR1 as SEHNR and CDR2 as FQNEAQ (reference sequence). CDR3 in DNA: TGTGCCAGCAGCTCGGGGGGGAGCGGCCCCACAGATACGCAGTATTTT. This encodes CASSSGGSGPTDTQYF.

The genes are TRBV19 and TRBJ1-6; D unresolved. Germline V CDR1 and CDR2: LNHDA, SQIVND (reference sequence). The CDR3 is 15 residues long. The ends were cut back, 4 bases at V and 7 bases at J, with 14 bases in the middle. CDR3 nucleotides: TGTGCCAGTAGTAGACTTAGGACGGCCAATTCACCCCTCCACTTT. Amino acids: CASSRLRTANSPLHF.

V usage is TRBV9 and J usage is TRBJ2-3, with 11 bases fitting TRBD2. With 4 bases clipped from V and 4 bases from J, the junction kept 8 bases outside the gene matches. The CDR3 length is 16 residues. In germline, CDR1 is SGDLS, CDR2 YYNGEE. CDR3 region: CASSPMTSGAADTQYF. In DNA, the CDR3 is TGTGCCAGCAGCCCCATGACTAGCGGGGCGGCAGATACGCAGTATTTT. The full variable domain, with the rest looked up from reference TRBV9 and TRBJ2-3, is DSGVTQTPKHLITATGQRVTLRCSPRSGDLSVYWYQQSLDQGLQFLIQYYNGEERAKGNILERFSAQQFPDLHSELNLSSLELGDSALYFCASSPMTSGAADTQYFGPGTRLTVL.

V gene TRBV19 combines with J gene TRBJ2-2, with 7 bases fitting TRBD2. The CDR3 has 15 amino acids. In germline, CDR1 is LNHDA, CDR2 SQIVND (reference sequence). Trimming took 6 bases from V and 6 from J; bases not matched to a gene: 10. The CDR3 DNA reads TGTGCCAGTAGAAGGGAGGGCCCTCTAGCCGGGGAGCTGTTTTTT. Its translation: CASRREGPLAGELFF. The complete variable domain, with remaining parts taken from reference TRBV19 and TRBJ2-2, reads DGGITQSPKYLFRKEGQNVTLSCEQNLNHDAMYWYRQDPGQGLRLIYYSQIVNDFQKGDIAEGYSVSREKKESFPLTVTSAQKNPTAFYLCASRREGPLAGELFFGEGSRLTVL.

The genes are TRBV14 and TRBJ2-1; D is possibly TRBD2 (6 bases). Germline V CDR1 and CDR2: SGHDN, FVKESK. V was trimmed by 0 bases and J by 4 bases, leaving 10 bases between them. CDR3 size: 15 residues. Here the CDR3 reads CASSQDSGGYNEQFF. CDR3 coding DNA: TGTGCCAGCAGCCAAGATAGTGGGGGGTACAATGAGCAGTTCTTC. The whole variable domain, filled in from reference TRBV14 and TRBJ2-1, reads EAGVTQFPSHSVIEKGQTVTLRCDPISGHDNLYWYRRVMGKEIKFLLHFVKESKQDESGMPNNRFLAERTGGTYSTLKVQPAELEDSGVYFCASSQDSGGYNEQFFGPGTRLTVL.

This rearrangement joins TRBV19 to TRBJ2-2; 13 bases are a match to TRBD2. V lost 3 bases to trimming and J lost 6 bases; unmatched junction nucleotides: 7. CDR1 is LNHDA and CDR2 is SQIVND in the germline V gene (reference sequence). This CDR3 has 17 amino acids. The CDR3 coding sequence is TGTGCCAGTAGTATCCTTGGACTAGCGGGAGCCCCCGGGGAGCTGTTTTTT. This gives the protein CASSILGLAGAPGELFF.

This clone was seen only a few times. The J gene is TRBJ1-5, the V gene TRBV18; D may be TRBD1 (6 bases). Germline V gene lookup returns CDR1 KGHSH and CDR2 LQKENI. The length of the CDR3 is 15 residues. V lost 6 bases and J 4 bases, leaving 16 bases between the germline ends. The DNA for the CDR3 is TGTGCCAGCTCCCCTAAGGACAGTCGGAATCAGCCCCAGCATTTT. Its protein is CASSPKDSRNQPQHF.

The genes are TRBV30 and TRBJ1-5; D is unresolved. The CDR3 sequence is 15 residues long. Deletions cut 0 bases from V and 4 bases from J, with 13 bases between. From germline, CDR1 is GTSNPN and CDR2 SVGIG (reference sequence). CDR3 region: CAWSVAGTLNQPQHF. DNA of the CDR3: TGTGCCTGGAGTGTTGCCGGAACCCTAAATCAGCCCCAGCATTTT.

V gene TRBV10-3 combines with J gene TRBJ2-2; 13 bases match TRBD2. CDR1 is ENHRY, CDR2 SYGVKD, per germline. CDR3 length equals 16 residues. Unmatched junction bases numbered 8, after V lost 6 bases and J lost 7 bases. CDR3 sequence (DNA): TGTGCCATCAGCAAAGGGACTAGCGGGGTAGGCGGGGAGCTGTTTTTT. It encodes CAISKGTSGVGGELFF.

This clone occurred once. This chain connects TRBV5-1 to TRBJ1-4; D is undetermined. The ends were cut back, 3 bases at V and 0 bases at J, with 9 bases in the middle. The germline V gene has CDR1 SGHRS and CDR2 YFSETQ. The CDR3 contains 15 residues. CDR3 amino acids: CASSSPGTTNEKLFF. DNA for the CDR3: TGCGCCAGCAGCTCACCGGGAACAACTAATGAAAAACTGTTTTTT. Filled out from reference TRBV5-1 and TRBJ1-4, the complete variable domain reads KAGVTQTPRYLIKTRGQQVTLSCSPISGHRSVSWYQQTPGQGLQFLFEYFSETQRNKGNFPGRFSGRQFSNSRSEMNVSTLELGDSALYLCASSSPGTTNEKLFFGSGTQLSVL.

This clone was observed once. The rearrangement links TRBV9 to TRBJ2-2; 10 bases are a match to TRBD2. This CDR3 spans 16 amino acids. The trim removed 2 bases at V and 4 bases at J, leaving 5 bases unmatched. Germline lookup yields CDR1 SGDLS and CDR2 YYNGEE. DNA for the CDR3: TGTGCCAGCAGCGTGCAGCGGGGGGGCCCCACCGGGGAGCTGTTTTTT. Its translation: CASSVQRGGPTGELFF.

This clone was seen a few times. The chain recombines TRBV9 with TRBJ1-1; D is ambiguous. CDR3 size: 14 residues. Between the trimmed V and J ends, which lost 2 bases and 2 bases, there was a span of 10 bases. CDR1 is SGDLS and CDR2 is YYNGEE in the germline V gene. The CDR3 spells CASSVVGSNTEAFF. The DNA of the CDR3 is TGTGCCAGCAGCGTTGTTGGGAGTAACACTGAAGCTTTCTTT.

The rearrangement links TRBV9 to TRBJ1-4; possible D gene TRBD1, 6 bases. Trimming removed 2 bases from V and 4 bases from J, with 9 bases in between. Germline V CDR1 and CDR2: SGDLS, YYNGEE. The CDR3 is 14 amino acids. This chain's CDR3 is CASSVTGFNEKLFF. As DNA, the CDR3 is TGTGCCAGCAGCGTGACAGGTTTTAATGAAAAACTGTTTTTT.

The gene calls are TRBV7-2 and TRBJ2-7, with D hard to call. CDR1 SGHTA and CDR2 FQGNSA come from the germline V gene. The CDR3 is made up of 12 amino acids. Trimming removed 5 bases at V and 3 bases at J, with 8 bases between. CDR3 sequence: CASSPFLYEQYF. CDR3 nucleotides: TGTGCCAGCAGCCCATTCCTCTACGAGCAGTACTTC. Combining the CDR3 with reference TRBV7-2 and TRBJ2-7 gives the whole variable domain GAGVSQSPSNKVTEKGKDVELRCDPISGHTALYWYRQSLGQGLEFLIYFQGNSAPDKSGLPSDRFSAERTGGSVSTLTIQRTQQEDSAVYLCASSPFLYEQYFGPGTRLTVT.

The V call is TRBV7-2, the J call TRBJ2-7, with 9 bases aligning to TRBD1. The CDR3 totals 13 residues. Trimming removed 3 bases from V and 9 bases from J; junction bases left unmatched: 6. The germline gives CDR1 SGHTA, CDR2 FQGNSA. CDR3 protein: CASSFDRGSAQYF. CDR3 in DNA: TGTGCCAGCAGCTTCGACAGGGGGAGCGCGCAGTACTTC.

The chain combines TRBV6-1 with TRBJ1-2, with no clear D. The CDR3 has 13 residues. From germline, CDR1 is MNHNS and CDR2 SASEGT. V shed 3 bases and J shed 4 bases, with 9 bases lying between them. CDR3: CASSDSWSYGYTF. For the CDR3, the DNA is TGTGCCAGCAGTGACAGCTGGAGCTATGGCTACACCTTC.

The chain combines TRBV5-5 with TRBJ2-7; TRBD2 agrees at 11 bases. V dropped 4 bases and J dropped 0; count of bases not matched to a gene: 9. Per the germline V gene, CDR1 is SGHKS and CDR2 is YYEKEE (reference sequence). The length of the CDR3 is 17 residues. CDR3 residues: CASSLGLAAIFSYEQYF. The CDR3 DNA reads TGTGCCAGCAGCCTGGGACTAGCGGCTATATTCTCCTACGAGCAGTACTTC. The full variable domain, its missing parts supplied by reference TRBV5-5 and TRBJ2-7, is DAGVTQSPTHLIKTRGQQVTLRCSPISGHKSVSWYQQVLGQGPQFIFQYYEKEERGRGNFPDRFSARQFPNYSSELNVNALLLGDSALYLCASSLGLAAIFSYEQYFGPGTRLTVT.

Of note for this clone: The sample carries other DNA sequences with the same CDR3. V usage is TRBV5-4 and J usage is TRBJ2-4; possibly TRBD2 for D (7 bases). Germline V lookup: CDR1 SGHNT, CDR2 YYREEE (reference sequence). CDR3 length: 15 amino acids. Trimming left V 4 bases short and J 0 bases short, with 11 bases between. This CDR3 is CASSLGGLAKNIQYF. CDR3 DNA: TGTGCCAGCAGCCTGGGGGGGCTAGCCAAAAACATTCAGTACTTC.

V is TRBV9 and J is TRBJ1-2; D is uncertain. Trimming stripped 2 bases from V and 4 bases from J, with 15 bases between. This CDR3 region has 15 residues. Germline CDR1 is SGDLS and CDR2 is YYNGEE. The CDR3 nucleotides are TGTGCCAGCAGCGTGGAGAGTTCGAGGGCCTATGGCTACACCTTC. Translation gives CASSVESSRAYGYTF.

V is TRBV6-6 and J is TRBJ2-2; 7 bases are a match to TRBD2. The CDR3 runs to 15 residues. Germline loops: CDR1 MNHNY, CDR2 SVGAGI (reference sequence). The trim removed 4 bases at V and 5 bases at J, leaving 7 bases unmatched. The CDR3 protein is CASSFSGGRTGELFF. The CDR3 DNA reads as TGTGCCAGCAGTTTCTCGGGAGGTCGGACCGGGGAGCTGTTTTTT.

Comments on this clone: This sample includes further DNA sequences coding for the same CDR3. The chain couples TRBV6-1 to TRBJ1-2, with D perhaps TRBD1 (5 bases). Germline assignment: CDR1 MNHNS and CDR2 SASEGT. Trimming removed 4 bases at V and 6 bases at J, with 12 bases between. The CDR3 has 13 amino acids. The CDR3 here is CASSGGTVDGYTF. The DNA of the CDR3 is TGTGCCAGCAGTGGCGGGACGGTGGATGGCTACACCTTC.